Below, 27 T cell receptor beta chains from the same sample are listed, as sequenced in a study of regulatory T cells in long-lasting Graves disease. The time point was: persistent/refractory GD, antithyroid drugs over 5 years with positive TRAb. PBMCs were the source of the RNA used for TCR sequencing. In building TCR beta libraries, iRepertoire HTBI primers were used together with Arm-PCR of CDR3 regions. TCRdb re-called the multiplex PCR reads with MiXCR, one entry per CDR3 protein. The sample lists 400,000 or so distinct CDR3 sequences, 20% to 30% occurring once. The sequenced sample was peripheral blood mononuclear cells (PBMCs), obtained when the disease was refractory, from a patient treated with antithyroid drugs. The receptors come from a female donor with Graves disease.

This clonotype was recorded many times. This sequence joins TRBV2 and TRBJ1-4, with no clear D. V lost 7 bases to trimming and J lost 4 bases, with 10 bases between them. CDR1 and CDR2 (germline): SNHLY, FYNNEI. This CDR3 comprises 13 residues. The CDR3, as DNA: TGTGCCAGCATCGAAGGATTTAATGAAAAACTGTTTTTT. Amino acids: CASIEGFNEKLFF.

This clonotype was seen only a few times. This sequence joins TRBV19 and TRBJ2-1, with D unclear. CDR1 is LNHDA, CDR2 SQIVND, per germline (reference sequence). Trimming removed 0 bases from V and 2 bases from J, with 8 bases in between. This CDR3 is built from 15 residues. Written as DNA, the CDR3 is TGTGCCAGTAGTATAGACGAGTTGACCTACAATGAGCAGTTCTTC. It encodes CASSIDELTYNEQFF.

This chain connects TRBV11-1 to TRBJ2-5; unclear D gene. Germline V lookup: CDR1 SGHAT, CDR2 FQDESV (reference sequence). This CDR3 has 13 amino acids. Trimming removed 5 bases at V and 4 bases at J, with 11 bases between. As DNA, the CDR3 is TGTGCCAGCAGCCCCCAGCCCCCAGAGACCCAGTACTTC. Residues: CASSPQPPETQYF.

CDR3 in DNA: TGTGCCATCAGTGTAAACGGGTACGAGCAGTACTTC. Translated: CAISVNGYEQYF. V gene TRBV10-3 combines with J gene TRBJ2-7; no definite D call. This CDR3 region has 12 residues. V lost 4 bases to trimming and J lost 4 bases, with 8 bases between them. From germline, CDR1 is ENHRY and CDR2 SYGVKD.

Comments on this clonotype: It may be a read error: a sequence one base away is much more abundant. The V and J genes are TRBV5-1 and TRBJ1-2; a weak D match, TRBD1 (5 bases). Germline lookup yields CDR1 SGHRS and CDR2 YFSETQ. The CDR3 totals 13 residues. The V end lost 3 bases, the J end lost 6 bases, and 12 bases lay between the germline ends. This chain's CDR3 is CASSSGRGHGYTF. The CDR3 nucleotides read TGCGCCAGCAGCTCGGGACGGGGCCATGGCTACACCTTC. The variable domain in full, completed from reference TRBV5-1 and TRBJ1-2, reads KAGVTQTPRYLIKTRGQQVTLSCSPISGHRSVSWYQQTPGQGLQFLFEYFSETQRNKGNFPGRFSGRQFSNSRSEMNVSTLELGDSALYLCASSSGRGHGYTFGSGTRLTVV.

This clonotype was seen many times. The V and J genes are TRBV2 and TRBJ2-7; TRBD1 aligns across 9 bases. Germline CDR1 and CDR2: SNHLY and FYNNEI. The V segment lost 5 bases and the J segment 1 base; nucleotides outside the gene matches: 6. The length of the CDR3 is 15 residues. The CDR3 is CASSLRDRDSYEQYF. The CDR3, as DNA: TGTGCCAGCAGTCTCCGGGACAGGGATTCCTACGAGCAGTACTTC.

This clonotype has ten or more counts. The chain links TRBV6-1 to TRBJ2-7; the D gene is possibly TRBD2 (6 bases). CDR3 length: 15 amino acids. CDR1 MNHNS and CDR2 SASEGT come from the germline V gene. V was trimmed by 0 bases and J by 0 bases, leaving 9 bases between them. CDR3: CASSEAPGDSYEQYF. The CDR3 DNA follows: TGTGCCAGCAGTGAAGCTCCGGGAGACTCCTACGAGCAGTACTTC.

This clonotype has ten or more counts. CDR3 nucleotides: TGCGCCAGCAGCCATCCGGGACAGAAAGAGACCCAGTACTTC. Translated: CASSHPGQKETQYF. V and J are TRBV4-1 and TRBJ2-5; 7 bases are shared with TRBD1. The CDR3 is 14 amino acids. J lost 3 bases, V lost 3 bases, and 4 bases had no gene match. Germline CDR1 and CDR2: MGHRA and YSYEKL.

This clonotype was observed many times. This sequence joins TRBV12-3 or TRBV12-4 and TRBJ2-7; 9 nucleotides line up with TRBD2. The ends lost 7 bases at V and 4 bases at J; junction bases unmatched: 14. The CDR3 is made up of 16 amino acids. CDR3 amino acids: CASTNSFSGSSYEQYF. CDR3 coding DNA: TGTGCCAGCACCAACTCTTTTAGCGGGAGTAGTTACGAGCAGTACTTC.

This clonotype was counted between two and nine times. V gene TRBV7-3 combines with J gene TRBJ1-1, with 11 nucleotides matching TRBD1. The germline V gene encodes CDR1 SGHTA and CDR2 FQGTGA. Trimming cost V 5 bases and J 1 base; bases outside gene matches: 9. The CDR3 has 17 residues. CDR3 coding DNA: TGTGCCAGCAGCGTCTCGGACAGGGGGCAGGAGAACACTGAAGCTTTCTTT. Its translation is CASSVSDRGQENTEAFF.

This clonotype was detected many times. The genes are TRBV12-3 or TRBV12-4 and TRBJ1-1, with TRBD1 matching 8 bases. The CDR3 is made up of 14 amino acids. V was pared by 3 bases and J by 6 bases, with 6 bases of the junction left unmatched. The CDR3: CASSFMQGAAEAFF. The CDR3 nucleotides read TGTGCCAGCAGTTTCATGCAGGGGGCGGCTGAAGCTTTCTTT.

This clonotype was counted many times. The gene calls are TRBV15 and TRBJ1-6, with 9 positions matching TRBD1. The CDR3 contains 15 residues. J gave up 9 bases and V 1 base, and 4 bases lay outside the gene matches. Germline V gives CDR1 LNHNV, CDR2 YYDKDF (reference sequence). In DNA form, the CDR3 reads TGTGCCACCAGCAGAGTGGGGACAGGGCGTTCACCCCTCCACTTT. Its protein product is CATSRVGTGRSPLHF.

This clonotype occurred a few times. The chain recombines TRBV2 with TRBJ1-1; maybe TRBD1 (5 bases). V dropped 7 bases and J dropped 3 bases, with 21 bases sitting between them. Germline loops: CDR1 SNHLY, CDR2 FYNNEI. There are 16 residues in the CDR3. CDR3 sequence reads: CASTEGVRGLDTEAFF. CDR3 in DNA: TGTGCCAGCACCGAAGGAGTAAGGGGCCTAGACACTGAAGCTTTCTTT.

The V and J genes are TRBV20-1 and TRBJ2-3, with D unresolved. Germline V CDR1 and CDR2: DFQATT, SNEGSKA (reference sequence). The V gene lost 3 bases and the J gene lost 1 base, with 11 bases spanning the gap. The CDR3 totals 14 residues. This chain's CDR3 is CSARVKKRTDTQYF. DNA for the CDR3: TGCAGTGCTAGGGTCAAAAAGCGCACAGATACGCAGTATTTT.

This sequence joins TRBV3-1 and TRBJ2-7, with 12 bases fitting TRBD2. With V trimmed by 1 base and J by 3 bases, 4 bases remained unmatched. The CDR3 is 16 amino acids. Germline V CDR1 and CDR2: LGHDT, YNNKEL (reference sequence). The DNA of the CDR3 is TGTGCCAGCAGCCAAGGCACTAGCGGGAGGCTCTACGAGCAGTACTTC. Translating it yields CASSQGTSGRLYEQYF.

This clonotype was seen only a few times. J is TRBJ2-7 and V is TRBV19; 16 bases match TRBD2. This CDR3 has 18 amino acids. V gave up 5 bases and J gave up 2 bases; unmatched junction bases: 9. Germline CDR1 LNHDA, CDR2 SQIVND (reference sequence). CDR3 sequence: CASSQTGTSGRATYEQYF. CDR3 nucleotide sequence: TGTGCCAGTAGTCAAACCGGGACTAGCGGGAGGGCCACCTACGAGCAGTACTTC.

The J gene is TRBJ2-2, the V gene TRBV9; no clear D gene. CDR1 SGDLS and CDR2 YYNGEE come from the germline V gene. V lost 0 bases, J lost 0 bases, and 9 bases lay in between. The CDR3 extends over 16 amino acids. The DNA for the CDR3 is TGTGCCAGCAGCGTAGCGGGCACTCCGAACACCGGGGAGCTGTTTTTT. Protein: CASSVAGTPNTGELFF.

This clonotype was counted only a few times. This chain links TRBV24-1 with TRBJ1-5, with D unresolved. CDR1 is KGHDR, CDR2 SFDVKD, per germline. CDR3 length: 14 amino acids. The germline V and J ends were trimmed by 3 bases and 3 bases, with 8 bases remaining between them. In DNA form, the CDR3 reads TGTGCCACCAGTGATATGGCGAACAATCAGCCCCAGCATTTT. It codes for CATSDMANNQPQHF.

The genes are TRBV6-5 and TRBJ1-6; D is unclear. Germline CDR1 MNHEY, CDR2 SVGAGI. The CDR3 has 17 residues. V shed 0 bases and J shed 1 base, with 10 bases lying between them. The CDR3 region has the DNA TGTGCCAGCAGTTACTCGGCACCAAATTCCTATAATTCACCCCTCCACTTT. The encoded protein is CASSYSAPNSYNSPLHF.

This clonotype was seen a few times. CDR3 protein: CASSLDEGPYSPLHF. The CDR3 DNA reads TGTGCCAGCAGCTTAGATGAGGGCCCCTATTCACCCCTCCACTTT. The rearrangement links TRBV11-2 to TRBJ1-6; D unclear. Germline CDR1 is SGHAT and CDR2 is FQNNGV. The CDR3 is made up of 15 amino acids. V was pared by 0 bases and J by 8 bases, with 11 bases between. The complete variable domain, with remaining parts taken from reference TRBV11-2 and TRBJ1-6, reads EAGVAQSPRYKIIEKRQSVAFWCNPISGHATLYWYQQILGQGPKLLIQFQNNGVVDDSQLPKDRFSAERLKGVDSTLKIQPAKLEDSAVYLCASSLDEGPYSPLHFGNGTRLTVT.

This chain connects TRBV7-3 to TRBJ1-1; TRBD1 agrees at 8 bases. Germline CDR1 reads SGHTA; CDR2 reads FQGTGA. V lost 2 bases to trimming and J lost 6 bases; unmatched junction nucleotides: 14. This CDR3 has 17 amino acids. The CDR3 DNA reads TGTGCCAGCAGCTTAGGCAGGGGGCCGCACACGGGGTCTGAAGCTTTCTTT. Translated, it gives CASSLGRGPHTGSEAFF.

This clonotype was picked up a small number of times. The chain is built from TRBV11-1 and TRBJ2-3; possibly TRBD1 for D (6 bases). Germline assignment: CDR1 SGHAT and CDR2 FQDESV (reference sequence). Trimming left V 4 bases short and J 15 bases short, with 17 bases between. This CDR3 has 12 amino acids. CDR3 nucleotides: TGTGCCAGCAGCTCCGGGACATTGAATTCATATTTT. Amino acids: CASSSGTLNSYF. The entire variable domain, with the rest obtained from reference TRBV11-1 and TRBJ2-3, is as follows: EAEVAQSPRYKITEKSQAVAFWCDPISGHATLYWYRQILGQGPELLVQFQDESVVDDSQLPKDRFSAERLKGVDSTLKIQPAELGDSAMYLCASSSGTLNSYFGPGTRLTVL.

This clonotype has more than one count but fewer than ten. J is TRBJ2-2 and V is TRBV27; the match to TRBD1 covers 7 bases. CDR1 and CDR2 (germline): MNHEY, SMNVEV (reference sequence). V lost 6 bases and J lost 4; bases outside the gene matches: 8. The CDR3 totals 15 residues. This CDR3 is CASSPGTAPTGELFF. The CDR3 DNA is TGTGCCAGCAGCCCTGGGACAGCCCCCACCGGGGAGCTGTTTTTT.

The chain recombines TRBV5-8 with TRBJ2-2; TRBD1 might be the D (5 bases). CDR3 length equals 14 residues. Germline-derived CDR1 and CDR2 are SGHTS and YDEGEE. V gave up 0 bases and J gave up 4 bases, with 7 bases separating them. The CDR3 sequence is CASSLAQATGELFF. The DNA for the CDR3 is TGTGCCAGCAGCTTGGCACAGGCCACCGGGGAGCTGTTTTTT.

The sample holds many counts of this clonotype. The chain uses TRBV30 and TRBJ1-1; D is unclear. V lost 8 bases, J lost 2 bases, and 9 bases lay in between. Per germline, CDR1 GTSNPN and CDR2 SVGIG (reference sequence). The CDR3 consists of 11 residues. CDR3 in amino acids: CAQSRNTEAFF. The CDR3 DNA is TGTGCCCAGAGTCGCAACACTGAAGCTTTCTTT.

The sample holds many counts of this clonotype. The CDR3 bases are TGTGCCAGCAGTTACGGAGTAGCGGGGGGCTACACCTTC. Translated, it gives CASSYGVAGGYTF. V usage is TRBV6-5 and J usage is TRBJ1-2; D gene ambiguous. The germline CDR1 and CDR2 sequences are MNHEY and SVGAGI. The CDR3 length is 13 residues. V dropped 2 bases and J dropped 8 bases, with 12 bases sitting between them.

This clonotype was detected a few times. This chain joins TRBV19 and TRBJ1-6; D is uncertain. The V gene's germline CDR1 is LNHDA and CDR2 SQIVND (reference sequence). The CDR3 extends over 14 amino acids. Trimming removed 8 bases from V and 0 bases from J, with 8 bases in between. DNA of the CDR3: TGTGCCAGTGGAGAGAGCTCCTATAATTCACCCCTCCACTTT. This encodes CASGESSYNSPLHF.